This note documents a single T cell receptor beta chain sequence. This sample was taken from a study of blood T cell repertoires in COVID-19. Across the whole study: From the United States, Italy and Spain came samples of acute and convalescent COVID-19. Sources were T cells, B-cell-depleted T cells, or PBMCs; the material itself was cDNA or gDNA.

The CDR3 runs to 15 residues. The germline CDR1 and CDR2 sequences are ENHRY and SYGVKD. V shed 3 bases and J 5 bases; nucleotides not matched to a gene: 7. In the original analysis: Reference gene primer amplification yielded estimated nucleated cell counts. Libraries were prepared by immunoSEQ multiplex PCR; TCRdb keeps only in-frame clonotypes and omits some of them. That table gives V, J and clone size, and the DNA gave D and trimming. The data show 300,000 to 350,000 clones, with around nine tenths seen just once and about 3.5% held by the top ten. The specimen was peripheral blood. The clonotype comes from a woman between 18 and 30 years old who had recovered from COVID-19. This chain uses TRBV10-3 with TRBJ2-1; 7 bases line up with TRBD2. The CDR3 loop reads CAISEGGLADNEQFF. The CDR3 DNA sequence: TGTGCCATCAGTGAAGGAGGGCTAGCGGACAATGAGCAGTTCTTC.